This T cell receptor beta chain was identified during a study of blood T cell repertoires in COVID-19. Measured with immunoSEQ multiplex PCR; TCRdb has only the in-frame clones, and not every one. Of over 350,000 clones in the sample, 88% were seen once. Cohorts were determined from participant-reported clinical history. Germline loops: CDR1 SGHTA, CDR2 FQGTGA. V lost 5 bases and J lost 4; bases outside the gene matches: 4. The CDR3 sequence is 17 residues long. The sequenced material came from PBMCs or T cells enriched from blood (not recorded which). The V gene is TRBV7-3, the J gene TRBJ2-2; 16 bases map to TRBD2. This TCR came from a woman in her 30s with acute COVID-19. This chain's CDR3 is CASSPGLAGGSTGELFF. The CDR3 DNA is TGTGCCAGCAGCCCGGGACTAGCGGGGGGGAGCACCGGGGAGCTGTTTTTT.